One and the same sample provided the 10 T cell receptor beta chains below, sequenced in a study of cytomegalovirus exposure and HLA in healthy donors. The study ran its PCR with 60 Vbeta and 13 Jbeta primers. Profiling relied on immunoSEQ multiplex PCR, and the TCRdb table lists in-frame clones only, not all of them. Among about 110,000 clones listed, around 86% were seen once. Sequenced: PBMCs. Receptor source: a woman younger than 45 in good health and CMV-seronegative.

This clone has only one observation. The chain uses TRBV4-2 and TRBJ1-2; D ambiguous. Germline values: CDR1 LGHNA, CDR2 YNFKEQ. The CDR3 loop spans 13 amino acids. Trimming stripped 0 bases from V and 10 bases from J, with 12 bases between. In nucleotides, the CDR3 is TGTGCCAGCAGCCAAGATTTGGGCAAAGTCTACACCTTC. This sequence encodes CASSQDLGKVYTF.

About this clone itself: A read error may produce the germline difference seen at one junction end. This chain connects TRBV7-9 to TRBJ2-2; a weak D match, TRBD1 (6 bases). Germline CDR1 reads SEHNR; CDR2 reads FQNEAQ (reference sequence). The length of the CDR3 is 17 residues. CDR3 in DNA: TGTTCCAGCAGCTTACTGGGGGCTAGTCGTTCTTCCGGGGAGCTGTTTTTT. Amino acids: CSSSLLGASRSSGELFF.

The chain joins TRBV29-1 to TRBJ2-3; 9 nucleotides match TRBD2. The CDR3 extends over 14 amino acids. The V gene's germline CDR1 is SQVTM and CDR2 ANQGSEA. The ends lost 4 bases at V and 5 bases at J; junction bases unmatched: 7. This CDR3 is CSVGVAGEKDTQYF. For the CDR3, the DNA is TGCAGCGTTGGGGTAGCGGGAGAAAAAGATACGCAGTATTTT.

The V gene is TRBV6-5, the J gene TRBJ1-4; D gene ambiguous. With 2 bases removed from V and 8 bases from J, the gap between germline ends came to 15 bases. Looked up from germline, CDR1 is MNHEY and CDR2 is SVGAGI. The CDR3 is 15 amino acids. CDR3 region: CASSYGGKRGEKLFF. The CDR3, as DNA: TGTGCCAGCAGTTACGGAGGGAAGAGAGGCGAAAAACTGTTTTTT.

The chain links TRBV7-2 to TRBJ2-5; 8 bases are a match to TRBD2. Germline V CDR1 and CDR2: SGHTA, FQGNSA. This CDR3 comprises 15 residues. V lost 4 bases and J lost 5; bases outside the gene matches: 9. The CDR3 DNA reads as TGTGCCAGCAGCTCCCGGGGGGGACTATGGGAGACCCAGTACTTC. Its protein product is CASSSRGGLWETQYF.

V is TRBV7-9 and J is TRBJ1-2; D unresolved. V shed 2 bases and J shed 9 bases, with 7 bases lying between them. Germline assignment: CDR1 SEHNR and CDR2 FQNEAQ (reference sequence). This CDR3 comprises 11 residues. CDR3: CASSLFDSYTF. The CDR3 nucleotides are TGTGCCAGCAGCTTATTTGACAGCTACACCTTC.

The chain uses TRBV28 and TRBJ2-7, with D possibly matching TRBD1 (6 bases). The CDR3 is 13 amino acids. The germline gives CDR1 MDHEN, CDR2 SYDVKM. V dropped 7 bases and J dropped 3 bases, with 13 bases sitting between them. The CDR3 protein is CASKRTAYYEQYF. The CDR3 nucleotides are TGTGCCAGCAAAAGGACAGCCTACTACGAGCAGTACTTC.

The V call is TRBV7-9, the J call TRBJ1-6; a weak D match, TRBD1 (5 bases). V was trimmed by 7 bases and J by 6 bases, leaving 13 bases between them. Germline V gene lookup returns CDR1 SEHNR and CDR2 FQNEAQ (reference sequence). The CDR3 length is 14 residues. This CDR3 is CASNLQGFNSPLHF. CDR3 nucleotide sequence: TGTGCCAGCAATCTCCAGGGATTTAATTCACCCCTCCACTTT.

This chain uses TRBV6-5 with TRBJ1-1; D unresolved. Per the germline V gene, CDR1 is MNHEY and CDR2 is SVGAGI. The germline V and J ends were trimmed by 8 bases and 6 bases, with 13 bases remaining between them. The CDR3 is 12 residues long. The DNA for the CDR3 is TGTGCCAGCTTATCTACCACTCCTGAAGCTTTCTTT. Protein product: CASLSTTPEAFF.

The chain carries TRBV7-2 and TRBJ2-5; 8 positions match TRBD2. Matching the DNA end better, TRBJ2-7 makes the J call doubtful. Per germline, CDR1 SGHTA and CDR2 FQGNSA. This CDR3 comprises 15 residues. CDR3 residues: CASSLLAGIPYEQYF. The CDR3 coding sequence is TGTGCCAGCAGCTTGTTAGCGGGAATACCTTACGAGCAGTACTTC.